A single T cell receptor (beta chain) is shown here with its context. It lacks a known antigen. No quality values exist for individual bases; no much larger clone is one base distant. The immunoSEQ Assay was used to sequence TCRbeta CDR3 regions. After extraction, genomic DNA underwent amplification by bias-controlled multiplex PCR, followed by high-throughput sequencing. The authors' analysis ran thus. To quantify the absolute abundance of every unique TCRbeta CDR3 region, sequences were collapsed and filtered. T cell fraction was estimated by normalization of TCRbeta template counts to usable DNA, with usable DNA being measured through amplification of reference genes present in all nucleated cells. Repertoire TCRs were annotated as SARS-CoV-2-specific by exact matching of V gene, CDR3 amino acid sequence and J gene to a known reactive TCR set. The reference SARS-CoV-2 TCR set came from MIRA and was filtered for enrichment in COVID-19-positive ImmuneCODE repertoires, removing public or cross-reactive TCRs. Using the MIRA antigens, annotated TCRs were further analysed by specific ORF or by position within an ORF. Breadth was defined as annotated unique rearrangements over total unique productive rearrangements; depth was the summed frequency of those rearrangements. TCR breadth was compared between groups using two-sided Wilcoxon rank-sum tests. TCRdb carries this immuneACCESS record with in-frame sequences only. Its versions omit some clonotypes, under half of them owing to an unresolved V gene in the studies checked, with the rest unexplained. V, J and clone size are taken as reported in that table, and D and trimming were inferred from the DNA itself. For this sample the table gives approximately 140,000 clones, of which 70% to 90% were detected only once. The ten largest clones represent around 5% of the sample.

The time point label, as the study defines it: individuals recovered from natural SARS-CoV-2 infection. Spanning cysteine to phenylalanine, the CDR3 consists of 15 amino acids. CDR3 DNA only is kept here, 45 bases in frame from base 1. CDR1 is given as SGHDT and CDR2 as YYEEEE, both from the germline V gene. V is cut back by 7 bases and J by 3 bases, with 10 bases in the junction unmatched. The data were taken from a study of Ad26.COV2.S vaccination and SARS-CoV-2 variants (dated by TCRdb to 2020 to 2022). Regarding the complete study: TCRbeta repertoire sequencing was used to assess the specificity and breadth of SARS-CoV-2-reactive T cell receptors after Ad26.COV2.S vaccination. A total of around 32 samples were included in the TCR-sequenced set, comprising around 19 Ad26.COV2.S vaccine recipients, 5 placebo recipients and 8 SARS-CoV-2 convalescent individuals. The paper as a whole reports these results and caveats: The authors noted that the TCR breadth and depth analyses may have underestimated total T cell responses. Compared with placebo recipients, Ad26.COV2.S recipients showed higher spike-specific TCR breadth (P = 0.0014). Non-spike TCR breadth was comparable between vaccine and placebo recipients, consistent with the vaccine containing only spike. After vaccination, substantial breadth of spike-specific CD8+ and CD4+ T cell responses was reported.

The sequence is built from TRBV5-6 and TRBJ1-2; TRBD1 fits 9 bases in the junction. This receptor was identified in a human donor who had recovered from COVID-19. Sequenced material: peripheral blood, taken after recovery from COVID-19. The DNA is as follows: TGTGCCAGCTCGGACAGGGGATTTAGGCACTATGGCTACACCTTC. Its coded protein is CASSDRGFRHYGYTF. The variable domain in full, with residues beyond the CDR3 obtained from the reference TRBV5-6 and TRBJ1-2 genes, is DAGVTQSPTHLIKTRGQQVTLRCSPKSGHDTVSWYQQALGQGPQFIFQYYEEEERQRGNFPDRFSGHQFPNYSSELNVNALLLGDSALYLCASSDRGFRHYGYTFGSGTRLTVV.